There are a few counts of the clone carrying this TCR beta chain. For the second PCR, which ran for about 7 to 12 cycles, a sample-barcoded 5' primer and a J-beta primer mix were used. TCRdb independently ran MiXCR on the 5' RACE reads; one entry per CDR3 protein. The sample holds some 640,000 distinct CDR3 sequences; about 30% are singletons and the top ten take roughly 14%. The CDR3 covers 15 residues. The V end was cut by 0 bases, the J end by 0 bases, with 6 bases between. Germline CDR1 KGHSY, CDR2 FQNENV. The data were taken from a study of blood T cells in healthy people across ages. J is TRBJ1-5 and V is TRBV16; no clear D gene. Sequencing input: blood. The receptor comes from a woman aged 80 or over in good health. The CDR3 DNA reads TGTGCCAGCAGCCAATCCTACTATAGCAATCAGCCCCAGCATTTT. Translated: CASSQSYYSNQPQHF.